These 11 T cell receptor beta chains were all obtained from the same sample, sequenced in a study of Ad26.COV2.S vaccination and SARS-CoV-2 variants (dated by TCRdb to the early 2020s). The label giving this sample's treatment or condition can be read as: roughly 18 received Ad26.COV2.S at low or high dose, single or two shots; about five received placebo; per-sample allocation not given. For vaccine and placebo recipients, the sequenced repertoires came from samples collected on day 63 after the first injection. Receptor libraries were prepared by the immunoSEQ multiplex PCR assay. The table was pulled from immuneACCESS by TCRdb, which kept in-frame rearrangements only. Such tables lose some clones; where checked, under half of the loss comes from unresolved V genes, and the rest has no known cause. The sample table contains over 350,000 clones; only one count was recorded for 80% to 90% of them. The ten biggest clones cover under 4% of the sample.

The sample in question was peripheral blood, obtained in a trial of Ad26.COV2.S vaccine versus placebo. Receptors originate from a person between 18 and 65 years old who received the Ad26.COV2.S COVID-19 vaccine or a placebo.

The chain carries TRBV2 and TRBJ1-1, with 8 bases lining up with TRBD1. The V gene's germline CDR1 is SNHLY and CDR2 FYNNEI. CDR3 length: 14 residues. After removal of 7 bases from V and 5 bases from J, the junction contained 9 bases not matched to a gene. This CDR3 reads CASTPGGLRTEAFF. In nucleotides, the CDR3 is TGTGCCAGCACCCCAGGGGGCTTGAGGACTGAAGCTTTCTTT.

V usage is TRBV5-4 and J usage is TRBJ1-1; a possible D gene is TRBD1 (5 bases). V lost 5 bases to trimming and J lost 4 bases, with 15 bases between them. The germline V gene encodes CDR1 SGHNT and CDR2 YYREEE (reference sequence). This CDR3 spans 14 amino acids. The CDR3 bases are TGTGCCAGCAGGGTTCAGGGAGTTATCACTGAAGCTTTCTTT. The encoded protein is CASRVQGVITEAFF. Full variable domain (missing parts from reference TRBV5-4 and TRBJ1-1): ETGVTQSPTHLIKTRGQQVTLRCSSQSGHNTVSWYQQALGQGPQFIFQYYREEENGRGNFPPRFSGLQFPNYSSELNVNALELDDSALYLCASRVQGVITEAFFGQGTRLTVV.

The V call is TRBV5-6, the J call TRBJ2-7; no reliable D call. This CDR3 comprises 14 residues. Trimming pared 1 base from V and 0 bases from J, leaving 8 bases between. The germline V gene has CDR1 SGHDT and CDR2 YYEEEE. CDR3 loop: CASSLLDGSYEQYF. CDR3 DNA sequence: TGTGCCAGCAGCTTGTTGGACGGCTCCTACGAGCAGTACTTC. The full variable domain, rest sourced from reference TRBV5-6 and TRBJ2-7, is DAGVTQSPTHLIKTRGQQVTLRCSPKSGHDTVSWYQQALGQGPQFIFQYYEEEERQRGNFPDRFSGHQFPNYSSELNVNALLLGDSALYLCASSLLDGSYEQYFGPGTRLTVT.

The chain employs TRBV25-1 and TRBJ2-1; weak D call: TRBD2 (6 bases). The CDR3 is 15 residues long. V lost 2 bases and J lost 6, with 14 bases in between. Germline CDR1 and CDR2: MGHDK and SYGVNS. This chain's CDR3 is CASSEQVPGGNEQFF. CDR3 nucleotide sequence: TGTGCCAGCAGTGAACAGGTCCCCGGGGGCAATGAGCAGTTCTTC.

This clone occurred once. The V and J genes are TRBV2 and TRBJ1-2; D remains unclear. Germline assignment: CDR1 SNHLY and CDR2 FYNNEI. The CDR3 totals 14 residues. Trimming removed 6 bases at V and 0 bases at J, with 11 bases between. The CDR3 DNA is TGTGCCAGCAGGCCCACGACGGCTAACTATGGCTACACCTTC. It yields the protein CASRPTTANYGYTF. Based on the CDR3 plus reference TRBV2 and TRBJ1-2, the full variable domain is EPEVTQTPSHQVTQMGQEVILRCVPISNHLYFYWYRQILGQKVEFLVSFYNNEISEKSEIFDDQFSVERPDGSNFTLKIRSTKLEDSAMYFCASRPTTANYGYTFGSGTRLTVV.

The V gene is TRBV11-2, the J gene TRBJ2-5, with D perhaps matching TRBD1 (6 bases). The germline CDR1 and CDR2 sequences are SGHAT and FQNNGV. The V end was cut by 1 base, the J end by 5 bases, with 14 bases between. CDR3 length: 15 amino acids. CDR3 amino acids: CASSLVVQGGETQYF. CDR3 nucleotides: TGTGCCAGCAGCTTAGTCGTACAGGGCGGTGAGACCCAGTACTTC.

The chain carries TRBV10-3 and TRBJ2-1, with TRBD1 matching 9 bases. V lost 4 bases, J lost 2 bases, and 6 bases stayed unmatched. The germline gives CDR1 ENHRY, CDR2 SYGVKD. This CDR3 region has 16 residues. The CDR3 region is CAISGDRGSPYNEQFF. DNA of the CDR3: TGTGCCATCAGTGGTGACAGGGGGTCACCCTACAATGAGCAGTTCTTC.

The gene calls are TRBV7-8 and TRBJ1-4; D not certain. Per germline, CDR1 SGHVS and CDR2 FQNEAQ. The CDR3 sequence is 13 residues long. V lost 3 bases, J lost 4 bases, and 6 bases lay in between. CDR3 region: CASSFSVNEKLFF. The DNA of the CDR3 is TGTGCCAGCAGCTTTTCGGTTAATGAAAAACTGTTTTTT.

The chain links TRBV9 to TRBJ1-1; D not resolved. V dropped 0 bases and J dropped 1 base, with 10 bases sitting between them. This CDR3 is built from 15 residues. Germline CDR1 reads SGDLS; CDR2 reads YYNGEE. CDR3 coding DNA: TGTGCCAGCAGCGTAGATATGTCGTGGAACACTGAAGCTTTCTTT. This sequence encodes CASSVDMSWNTEAFF.

The CDR3 is CSVDRAGFSLETQYF. Written as DNA, the CDR3 is TGCAGCGTTGATAGGGCAGGTTTTAGCTTAGAGACCCAGTACTTC. The chain couples TRBV29-1 to TRBJ2-5; no reliable D call. With 3 bases removed from V and 4 bases from J, the gap between germline ends came to 18 bases. Germline lookup yields CDR1 SQVTM and CDR2 ANQGSEA. The CDR3 extends over 15 amino acids.

This chain connects TRBV13 to TRBJ1-2, with D possibly being TRBD1 (6 bases). Looked up from germline, CDR1 is PRHDT and CDR2 is FYEKMQ (reference sequence). This CDR3 has 14 amino acids. V was trimmed by 2 bases and J by 4 bases, leaving 11 bases between them. Here the CDR3 DNA reads TGTGCCAGCAGCTTATTTGGGGGGCGCTATGGCTACACCTTC. Encoded protein: CASSLFGGRYGYTF.